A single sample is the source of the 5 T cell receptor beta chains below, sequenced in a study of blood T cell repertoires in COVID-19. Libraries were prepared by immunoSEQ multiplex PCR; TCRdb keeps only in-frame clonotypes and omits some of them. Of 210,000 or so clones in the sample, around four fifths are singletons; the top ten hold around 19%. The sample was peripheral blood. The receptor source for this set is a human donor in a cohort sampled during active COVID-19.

The chain's CDR3 is CASSRGTLNTEAFF. CDR3 sequence (DNA): TGTGCCAGCAGCCGAGGGACACTGAACACTGAAGCTTTCTTT. The rearrangement joins TRBV7-9 to TRBJ1-1; a weak D match, TRBD1 (6 bases). Germline CDR1 SEHNR, CDR2 FQNEAQ (reference sequence). The ends were cut back, 5 bases at V and 0 bases at J, with 10 bases in the middle. The CDR3 length is 14 residues.

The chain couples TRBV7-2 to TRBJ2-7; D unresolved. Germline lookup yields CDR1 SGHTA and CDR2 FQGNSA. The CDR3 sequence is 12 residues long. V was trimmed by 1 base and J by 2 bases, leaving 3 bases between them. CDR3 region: CASSLGAYEQYF. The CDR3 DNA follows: TGTGCCAGCAGCTTAGGAGCCTACGAGCAGTACTTC.

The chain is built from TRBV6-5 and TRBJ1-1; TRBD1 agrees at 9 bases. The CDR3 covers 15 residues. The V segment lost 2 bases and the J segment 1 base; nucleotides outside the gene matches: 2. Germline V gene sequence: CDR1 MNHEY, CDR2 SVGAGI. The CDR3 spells CASSYLTGGNTEAFF. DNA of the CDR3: TGTGCCAGCAGTTACCTGACAGGGGGGAACACTGAAGCTTTCTTT.

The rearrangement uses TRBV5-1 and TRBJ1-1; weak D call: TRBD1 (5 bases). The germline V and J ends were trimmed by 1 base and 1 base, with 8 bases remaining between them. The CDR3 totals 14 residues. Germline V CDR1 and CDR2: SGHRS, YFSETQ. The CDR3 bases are TGCGCCAGCAGCTTGCAGGGCCAGAACACTGAAGCTTTCTTT. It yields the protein CASSLQGQNTEAFF.

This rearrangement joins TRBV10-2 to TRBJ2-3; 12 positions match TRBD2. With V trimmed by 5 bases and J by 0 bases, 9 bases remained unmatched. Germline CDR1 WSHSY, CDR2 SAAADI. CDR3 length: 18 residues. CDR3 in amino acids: CASSRGTSGFSSTDTQYF. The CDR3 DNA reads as TGCGCCAGCAGTCGGGGGACTAGCGGGTTCTCTAGCACAGATACGCAGTATTTT.